These 9 T cell receptor beta chains came from one sample sequenced in a study of PD-1 blockade in classical Hodgkin lymphoma (dated by TCRdb to 2020 to 2021). The sample's time point label, decoded: cycle 4 day 1 (C4D1), after less than 7 weeks of nivolumab. Every trial patient had relapsed following autologous stem cell transplantation, and prior brentuximab vedotin exposure was what differed among cohorts A, B and C. Receptors were amplified or captured by the immunoSEQ multiplex PCR assay. The source is immuneACCESS, and TCRdb retained only in-frame sequences with V and J called. Part of the clones is not carried over; for the studies checked, unresolved V genes explain less than half of this, and the remainder is unexplained. For this sample the table gives some 110,000 clones, of which more than 70% were detected only once. The biggest ten clones account for under 20% of the sample. This specimen was peripheral blood mononuclear cells (PBMCs), taken before the fourth cycle of nivolumab. The receptors shown here come from a human donor with classical Hodgkin lymphoma.

The chain couples TRBV7-2 to TRBJ1-5, with no clear D. From germline, CDR1 is SGHTA and CDR2 FQGNSA. Deletions cut 4 bases from V and 4 bases from J, with 8 bases between. The CDR3 is made up of 13 amino acids. CDR3 region: CASSSEQNQPQHF. The DNA of the CDR3 is TGTGCCAGCAGCTCTGAACAGAATCAGCCCCAGCATTTT.

CDR3 sequence: CASNSYTEAFF. CDR3 in DNA: TGTGCCAGCAACTCCTACACTGAAGCTTTCTTT. V and J are TRBV2 and TRBJ1-1; D gene ambiguous. This CDR3 is built from 11 residues. Per germline, CDR1 SNHLY and CDR2 FYNNEI. Trimming cost V 7 bases and J 3 bases, with 6 bases left between them.

DNA for the CDR3: TGCGCCAGCAGCCTCACCCGGGACAGGCGGGGTCGACTGTTTTTT. Residues: CASSLTRDRRGRLFF. The chain combines TRBV4-3 with TRBJ1-4; TRBD1 matches at 8 bases. V gave up 4 bases and J gave up 13 bases; unmatched junction bases: 14. The CDR3 sequence is 15 residues long. The germline V gene encodes CDR1 LGHNA and CDR2 YSLEER.

This clone turned up a few times. This same CDR3 is encoded by further DNA sequences in the sample. The V and J genes are TRBV2 and TRBJ1-1; D uncertain. The V end lost 3 bases, the J end lost 2 bases, and 7 bases lay between the germline ends. In germline, CDR1 is SNHLY, CDR2 FYNNEI. CDR3 size: 13 residues. The CDR3 reads CASSEAPNTEAFF. The CDR3 DNA is TGTGCCAGCAGTGAGGCACCAAACACTGAAGCTTTCTTT.

The chain joins TRBV4-2 to TRBJ2-2; D gene unclear. Trimming removed 0 bases at V and 9 bases at J, with 11 bases between. This CDR3 comprises 14 residues. CDR1 and CDR2 (germline): LGHNA, YNFKEQ. The CDR3 sequence is CASSQDEGYRELFF. DNA of the CDR3: TGTGCCAGCAGCCAAGATGAAGGGTACCGGGAGCTGTTTTTT.

The CDR3 protein is CASRNLAGELETQYF. CDR3 nucleotide sequence: TGTGCCAGCAGAAACCTAGCGGGAGAGTTAGAGACCCAGTACTTC. V is TRBV27 and J is TRBJ2-5; TRBD2 aligns across 10 bases. CDR3 length: 15 residues. After removal of 6 bases from V and 4 bases from J, the junction contained 8 bases not matched to a gene. Germline lookup yields CDR1 MNHEY and CDR2 SMNVEV (reference sequence).

The chain has TRBV30 and TRBJ2-3, with no clear D. Germline V gives CDR1 GTSNPN, CDR2 SVGIG (reference sequence). This CDR3 has 15 residues. V was cut by 0 bases and J by 0 bases, with 10 bases left in between. CDR3 loop: CAWSVGRPSTDTQYF. The CDR3 nucleotides are TGTGCCTGGAGTGTAGGCAGGCCTAGCACAGATACGCAGTATTTT.

This clone was found once. The chain recombines TRBV11-2 with TRBJ2-1, with 15 nucleotides matching TRBD2. Germline V gives CDR1 SGHAT, CDR2 FQNNGV. The CDR3 sequence is 19 residues long. J gave up 0 bases and V 4 bases, and 7 bases lay outside the gene matches. The CDR3 nucleotides read TGTGCCAGCAGCTCGGGACTAGCGGGAGGCCCTCTCTCCTACAATGAGCAGTTCTTC. This codes for CASSSGLAGGPLSYNEQFF.

This clone appeared a few times. V gene TRBV5-8 combines with J gene TRBJ1-2; 9 bases agree with TRBD1. Germline CDR1 SGHTS, CDR2 YDEGEE. V was pared by 3 bases and J by 8 bases, with 5 bases of the junction left unmatched. The CDR3 has 13 residues. The chain's CDR3 is CASSSWDREGYTF. CDR3 DNA sequence: TGTGCCAGCAGCTCCTGGGACAGGGAAGGCTACACCTTC. The variable domain in full, with the rest retrieved from reference TRBV5-8 and TRBJ1-2, is EAGVTQSPTHLIKTRGQQATLRCSPISGHTSVYWYQQALGLGLQFLLWYDEGEERNRGNFPPRFSGRQFPNYSSELNVNALELEDSALYLCASSSWDREGYTFGSGTRLTVV.